The present T cell receptor (beta chain) was sequenced within a study of blood T cell repertoires in COVID-19. In the study overall: The United States, Italy and Spain supplied acute and convalescent COVID-19 samples.

Clones were sequenced by immunoSEQ multiplex PCR, and TCRdb holds only the in-frame ones, with some missing. The sample includes about 140,000 clones, roughly 80% of them seen just once. J was trimmed by 12 bases and V by 5 bases; bases with no gene match: 8. Germline V CDR1 and CDR2: GTSNPN, SVGIG (reference sequence). The CDR3 runs to 11 residues. This TCR was recovered from a woman aged 45 to 65 with active or convalescent COVID-19. Sequenced: peripheral blood. The chain recombines TRBV30 with TRBJ2-7; 9 nucleotides line up with TRBD1. The CDR3 here is CAWGGQGGPYF. Here the CDR3 DNA reads TGTGCCTGGGGGGGACAGGGAGGGCCGTACTTC.